The table lists the clone carrying this TCR beta chain with many counts. In TCRdb, the 5' RACE reads were re-called with MiXCR into one record per CDR3 protein. Of more than 200,000 distinct CDR3 sequences listed, roughly 4% are singletons. With 0 bases clipped from V and 1 base from J, the junction kept 9 bases outside the gene matches. Germline CDR1 reads SGHDN; CDR2 reads FVKESK. This CDR3 has 19 residues. This record comes from a study of T cells after yellow fever vaccination. This clonotype was obtained from a man between 18 and 35 years old who received the YFV17D yellow fever vaccine. This chain links TRBV14 with TRBJ1-6, with 7 bases fitting TRBD1. This specimen consisted of PBMCs, obtained 15 days after the yellow fever booster vaccination. This chain's CDR3 is CASSQDERQGGSYNSPLHF. The CDR3 bases are TGTGCCAGCAGCCAAGACGAGAGACAGGGTGGGTCCTATAATTCACCCCTCCACTTT.